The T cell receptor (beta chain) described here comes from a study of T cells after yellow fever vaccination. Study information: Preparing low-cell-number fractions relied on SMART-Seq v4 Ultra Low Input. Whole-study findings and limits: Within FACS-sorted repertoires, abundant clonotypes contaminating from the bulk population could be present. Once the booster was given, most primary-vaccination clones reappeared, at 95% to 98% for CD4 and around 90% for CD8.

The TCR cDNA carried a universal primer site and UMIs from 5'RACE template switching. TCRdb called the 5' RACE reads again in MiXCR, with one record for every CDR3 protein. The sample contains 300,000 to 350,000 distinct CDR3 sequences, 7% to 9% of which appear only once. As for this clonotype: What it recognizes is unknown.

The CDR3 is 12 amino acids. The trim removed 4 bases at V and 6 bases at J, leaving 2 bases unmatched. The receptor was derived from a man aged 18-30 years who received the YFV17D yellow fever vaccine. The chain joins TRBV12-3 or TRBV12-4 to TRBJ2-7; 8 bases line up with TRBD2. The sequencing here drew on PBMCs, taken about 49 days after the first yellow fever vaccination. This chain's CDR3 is CASSSGGSEQYF. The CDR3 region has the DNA TGTGCCAGCAGTTCGGGGGGGTCCGAGCAGTACTTC.